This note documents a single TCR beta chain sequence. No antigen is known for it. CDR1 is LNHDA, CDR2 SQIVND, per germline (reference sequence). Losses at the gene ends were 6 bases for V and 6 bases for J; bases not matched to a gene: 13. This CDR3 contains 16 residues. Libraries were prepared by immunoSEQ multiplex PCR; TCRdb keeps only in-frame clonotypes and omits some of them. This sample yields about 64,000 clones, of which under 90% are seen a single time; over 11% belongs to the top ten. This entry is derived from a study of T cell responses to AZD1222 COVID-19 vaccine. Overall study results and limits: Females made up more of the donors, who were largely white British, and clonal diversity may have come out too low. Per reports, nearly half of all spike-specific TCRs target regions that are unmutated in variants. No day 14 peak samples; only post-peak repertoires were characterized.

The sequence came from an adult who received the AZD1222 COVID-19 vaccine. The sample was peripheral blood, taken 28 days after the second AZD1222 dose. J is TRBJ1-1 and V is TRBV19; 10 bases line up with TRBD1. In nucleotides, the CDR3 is TGTGCCAGTAGAGTTTTTGGGGACAGGGGCAGCCCTGAAGCTTTCTTT. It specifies CASRVFGDRGSPEAFF.